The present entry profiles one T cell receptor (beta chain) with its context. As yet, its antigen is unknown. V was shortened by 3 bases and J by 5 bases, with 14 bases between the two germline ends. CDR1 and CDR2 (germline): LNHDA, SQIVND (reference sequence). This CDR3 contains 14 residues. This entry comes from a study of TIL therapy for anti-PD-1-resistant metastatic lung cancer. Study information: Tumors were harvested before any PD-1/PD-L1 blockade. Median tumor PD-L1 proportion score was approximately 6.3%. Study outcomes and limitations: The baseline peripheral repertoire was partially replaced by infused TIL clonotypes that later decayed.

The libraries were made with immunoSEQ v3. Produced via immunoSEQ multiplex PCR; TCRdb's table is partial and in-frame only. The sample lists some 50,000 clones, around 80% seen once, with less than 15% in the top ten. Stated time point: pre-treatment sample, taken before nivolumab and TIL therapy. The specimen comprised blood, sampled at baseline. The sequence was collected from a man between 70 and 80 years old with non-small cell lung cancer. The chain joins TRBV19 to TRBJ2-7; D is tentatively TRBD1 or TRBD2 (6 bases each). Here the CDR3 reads CASSMAGGRDEQYF. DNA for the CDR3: TGTGCCAGTAGTATGGCTGGGGGGCGCGACGAGCAGTACTTC.